These 14 T cell receptor beta chains share one sample of origin, sequenced in a study of blood T cells in healthy people across ages. Next came a second PCR, run for about 7 to 12 cycles, which used a sample-barcoded 5' primer along with a J-beta primer mix. Using its own MiXCR run on the 5' RACE reads, TCRdb lists one record per CDR3 protein. The data hold about 580,000 distinct CDR3 sequences, with about 45% observed a single time. Sequenced input: blood. All receptors derive from a man older than 75 in good health.

V is TRBV11-2 and J is TRBJ2-5; 11 bases align to TRBD1. The CDR3 sequence is 15 residues long. Unmatched junction bases numbered 1, after V lost 0 bases and J lost 4 bases. Germline CDR1 is SGHAT and CDR2 is FQNNGV. The chain's CDR3 is CASSLDGTGGETQYF. CDR3 DNA sequence: TGTGCCAGCAGCTTAGATGGGACAGGGGGAGAGACCCAGTACTTC.

The chain has TRBV12-3 or TRBV12-4 and TRBJ2-3; TRBD1 might be the D (6 bases). This CDR3 is built from 14 residues. Trimming stripped 3 bases from V and 1 base from J, with 8 bases between. CDR3: CASSFGTRTDTQYF. CDR3 bases: TGTGCCAGCAGTTTCGGGACACGCACAGATACGCAGTATTTT.

The CDR3 nucleotides are TGCAGTGCCAGGGCGACTTCCAACACTTTAGCCAAAAACATTCAGTACTTC. Translation: CSARATSNTLAKNIQYF. The chain combines TRBV20-1 with TRBJ2-4, with a weak D call TRBD1 (5 bases). The V end was cut by 6 bases, the J end by 0 bases, with 21 bases between. The germline V gene encodes CDR1 DFQATT and CDR2 SNEGSKA (reference sequence). The length of the CDR3 is 17 residues.

The J gene is TRBJ1-1, the V gene TRBV7-2; no firm D call. V dropped 1 base and J dropped 11 bases, with 11 bases sitting between them. The CDR3 has 12 amino acids. The germline V gene encodes CDR1 SGHTA and CDR2 FQGNSA. The CDR3 bases are TGTGCCAGCAGCTTAGGTGCTGGGAACGCTTTCTTT. This sequence encodes CASSLGAGNAFF.

This clonotype occurred a few times. The rearrangement joins TRBV25-1 to TRBJ2-7; perhaps TRBD2 as D (7 bases). The V end lost 6 bases, the J end lost 1 base, and 13 bases lay between the germline ends. The CDR3 contains 14 residues. Germline V gene lookup returns CDR1 MGHDK and CDR2 SYGVNS. CDR3 in amino acids: CASRGRGASYEQYF. The CDR3 nucleotides read TGTGCCAGCAGAGGCCGGGGGGCTTCCTACGAGCAGTACTTC.

This clonotype was detected ten times or more. The rearrangement links TRBV6-6 to TRBJ2-7; D gene uncertain. The CDR3 has 13 residues. Germline V CDR1 and CDR2: MNHNY, SVGAGI (reference sequence). The germline V and J ends were trimmed by 2 bases and 4 bases, with 9 bases remaining between them. The CDR3 coding sequence is TGTGCCAGCAGTTACATGGTGGGTTACGAGCAGTACTTC. Protein product: CASSYMVGYEQYF.

CDR3 DNA: TGTGCCAGCAGCGGGAGGAGCGGGGGGGGCGCAGATACGCAGTATTTT. Its protein product is CASSGRSGGGADTQYF. The chain couples TRBV9 to TRBJ2-3, with 10 bases that match TRBD2. The CDR3 runs to 16 residues. In germline, CDR1 is SGDLS, CDR2 YYNGEE. The J segment lost 4 bases and the V segment lost 3 bases, leaving 8 bases of the junction unmatched.

The chain joins TRBV7-2 to TRBJ1-2; D ambiguous. Germline V gives CDR1 SGHTA, CDR2 FQGNSA. This CDR3 comprises 14 residues. Trimming stripped 5 bases from V and 7 bases from J, with 17 bases between. The CDR3 DNA follows: TGTGCCAGCAGCCAGCAACCGGGGTCCGGTGGCTACACCTTC. Its translation is CASSQQPGSGGYTF.

This clonotype showed up many times. The chain joins TRBV29-1 to TRBJ1-1; D ambiguous. The CDR3 totals 11 residues. CDR1 and CDR2 from the germline V gene are SQVTM and ANQGSEA. Trimming took off 4 bases at V and 0 bases at J, with 3 bases between the two ends. The CDR3 sequence is CSVGMNTEAFF. The DNA for the CDR3 is TGCAGCGTTGGTATGAACACTGAAGCTTTCTTT.

The chain carries TRBV7-2 and TRBJ2-7; D not certain. The CDR3 has 15 residues. Germline V CDR1 and CDR2: SGHTA, FQGNSA. Trimming removed 0 bases at V and 2 bases at J, with 11 bases between. The CDR3 sequence is CASSLAVGHTYEQYF. CDR3 in DNA: TGTGCCAGCAGCTTAGCTGTCGGCCATACCTACGAGCAGTACTTC.

There are a few counts of this clonotype. V gene TRBV4-3 combines with J gene TRBJ2-6; 11 bases agree with TRBD1. The CDR3 totals 20 residues. Germline trimming cut 0 bases from V and 0 bases from J; bases unmatched to any gene: 7. In germline, CDR1 is LGHNA, CDR2 YSLEER. CDR3 amino acids: CASSQEGTGGIGSGANVLTF. The CDR3 bases are TGCGCCAGCAGCCAAGAGGGGACAGGGGGAATCGGCTCTGGGGCCAACGTCCTGACTTTC.

The chain links TRBV5-1 to TRBJ1-6; D call uncertain. The germline CDR1 and CDR2 sequences are SGHRS and YFSETQ. CDR3 length equals 16 residues. Between the trimmed V and J ends, which lost 4 bases and 0 bases, there was a span of 11 bases. The CDR3 reads CASSLDVSSYNSPLHF. The DNA of the CDR3 is TGCGCCAGCAGCCTTGACGTTAGCTCCTATAATTCACCCCTCCACTTT.

This sequence joins TRBV18 and TRBJ1-1; 9 nucleotides align to TRBD1. The V gene end was trimmed by 6 bases and the J gene end by 3 bases; junction bases not matched to a gene: 5. CDR1 is KGHSH and CDR2 is LQKENI in the germline V gene. There are 14 residues in the CDR3. In nucleotides, the CDR3 is TGTGCCAGCTCGGGAGACAGGGGGGACACTGAAGCTTTCTTT. It specifies CASSGDRGDTEAFF. The variable domain in full, with the rest retrieved from reference TRBV18 and TRBJ1-1, is NAGVMQNPRHLVRRRGQEARLRCSPMKGHSHVYWYRQLPEEGLKFMVYLQKENIIDESGMPKERFSAEFPKEGPSILRIQQVVRGDSAAYFCASSGDRGDTEAFFGQGTRLTVV.

Worth noting for this clonotype: A read error may account for a junction end that differs from germline. This CDR3 is CASSQESGTEAFF. The CDR3 DNA reads as TGTGCTAGCAGCCAAGAGTCGGGCACTGAAGCTTTCTTT. The chain is built from TRBV3-1 and TRBJ1-1; no clear D. Germline V gene sequence: CDR1 LGHDT, CDR2 YNNKEL (reference sequence). The CDR3 is 13 amino acids.